The TCR beta chain described here comes from a study of blood T cell repertoires in COVID-19 (dated by TCRdb to 2020 to 2021). About the study as a whole: Samples from collaborators originated in the United States, Italy and Spain and spanned both the acute and convalescent phases of COVID-19. HLA class I and class II types, where available, came from metadata supplied by the sample provider rather than from assay-based typing. Deeply sampled blood TCRbeta repertoires from subjects exposed to, actively infected with, or recovered from COVID-19 were included in the dataset. The sample metadata nearly always contained a de-identified subject ID, COVID-19 status, age in years and sex. The material from the prospective study consisted of cDNA or gDNA derived from T cells, B-cell-depleted T cells, or PBMCs. The samples were drawn from two sources: the first 160 participants of the ongoing ImmuneRACE study, and approximately 1,300 subjects contributed by 6 global collaborators. The repertoires were made available in a free public database intended to serve as a resource for research on the immune response to SARS-CoV-2.

Participants in the prospective study were enrolled through a virtual design, were aged about 18 to 90 years, and lived in under 25 United States geographic areas. To assign participants to cohorts, the prospective study relied on clinical history that participants themselves reported in a screening survey and a study questionnaire. In the prospective study, mobile phlebotomists collected whole blood, serum and a nasopharyngeal or oropharyngeal swab from each participant. Prospective study participants could optionally give additional blood draws and questionnaires over an approximately two-month period. Blood samples from the prospective study were shipped frozen or at room temperature prior to DNA extraction. The germline V gene provides CDR1 SGHRS and CDR2 YFSETQ. The V end loses 4 bases and the J end loses 1 base, and a stretch of 8 bases separates them. From its cysteine to its phenylalanine, the CDR3 spans 13 amino acids. Solely the CDR3 DNA is kept, with 39 bases framed from the first base.

General conclusions and limits of the study: The quantity of clinical and demographic metadata differed by source and by participant and was supplied without curation.

A word on this clone: This receptor's antigen is unknown. No per-base quality is available; no much larger clone lies one base away.

TCRbeta CDR3 regions were amplified from genomic DNA by means of the immunoSEQ Assay, a bias-controlled multiplex PCR. The authors processed their data as follows. The number of nucleated cells in each sample was estimated by amplification of reference gene primers within the assay. To quantify the absolute abundance of each unique TCRbeta CDR3 rearrangement, sequence reads were collapsed and filtered. For each sample, productive Simpson clonality was calculated as the square root of Simpson's diversity index across productive rearrangements. The immuneACCESS repertoire file appears here via TCRdb, limited to in-frame rearrangements. These files lack a portion of the clones; in checked studies, under half of the deficit traces to unresolved V genes, and the cause of the others is not known. That table furnishes V, J and clone size, whereas the DNA furnished D and trimming. The sample profile shows approximately 260,000 clones; approximately 86% of them were found once. The ten largest clones add up to roughly 3.3% of the sample.

The receptor was isolated from a woman between 35 and 50 years old with acute COVID-19. Material: PBMCs or T cells enriched from blood (not recorded which). The V and J genes are TRBV5-1 and TRBJ1-1; TRBD1 could be the D gene, as 5 bases match. The CDR3 protein is CASSVTENTEAFF. The sequenced DNA is TGCGCCAGCAGCGTGACAGAGAACACTGAAGCTTTCTTT.